This is a list of T cell receptor beta chains from one sample in a study of cytomegalovirus exposure and HLA in healthy donors. The method was immunoSEQ multiplex PCR; TCRdb's version includes in-frame clones alone and lacks a portion of them. The data contain 110,000 or so clones, roughly 12% of them singletons. The sample comprised PBMCs. Every receptor here comes from a man aged 40-49 years in good health and CMV-seropositive. Both conserved end residues are part of each CDR3. D genes are given only for firm matches. Clone size is stated in some rows and not others, as once, few, many or a class when expanded.

v_call	d_call	clone_size	cdr3_length	j_call	cdr3_nt	cdr3_aa
TRBV15	NA	few	17	TRBJ2-1	TGTGCCACCAGCAGAGTCCAGAAGGGGGTCGGGTACAATGAGCAGTTCTTC	CATSRVQKGVGYNEQFF
TRBV10-1	TRBD2	NA	16	TRBJ2-7	TGCGCCAGCAGGGCCGGGACTAGCGGGACTCGAAACGAGCAGTACTTC	CASRAGTSGTRNEQYF
TRBV27	TRBD2	few	15	TRBJ2-7	TGTGCCAGCAGTTTTGGGGCTAGCGGTTCCTACGAGCAGTACTTC	CASSFGASGSYEQYF
TRBV10-1	TRBD1	NA	13	TRBJ2-7	TGCGCCAGCAGTCACGACAGGGTTAGGGAGCAGTACTTC	CASSHDRVREQYF
TRBV28	NA	NA	14	TRBJ2-7	TGTGCCAGCAGTTTAACAACACCAACCTACGAGCAGTACTTC	CASSLTTPTYEQYF
TRBV5-1	TRBD1	NA	14	TRBJ2-4	TGCGCCAGCAGTACACCTGACAGGGGGGACGTTCAGTACTTC	CASSTPDRGDVQYF
TRBV6-1	NA	few	14	TRBJ1-2	TGTGCCAGCAGTGAATCCGCCGACAGGAGGGGCTACACCTTC	CASSESADRRGYTF
TRBV9	NA	few	16	TRBJ2-1	TGTGCCAGCAGCGTAGCTGCCAGGGGCGGATACAATGAGCAGTTCTTC	CASSVAARGGYNEQFF
TRBV5-1	TRBD1	once	16	TRBJ2-3	TGCGCCAGCAGCCCCCGGACAGGGGTGCGTACAGATACGCAGTATTTT	CASSPRTGVRTDTQYF
TRBV13	TRBD2	NA	15	TRBJ2-3	TGTGCCAGCAGCCCGCGGGGGGGCCCGATCCTTACGCAGTATTTT	CASSPRGGPILTQYF
TRBV11-3	TRBD1	NA	15	TRBJ2-2	TGTGCCAGCAGCATAGATACAGGGGACACCGGGGAGCTGTTTTTT	CASSIDTGDTGELFF
TRBV6-6	NA	few	14	TRBJ2-7	TGTGCCAGCAGTTACTCGCAGGTATCCTACGAGCAGTACTTC	CASSYSQVSYEQYF
TRBV11-3	NA	NA	13	TRBJ2-1	TGTGCCAGCAGCTTAGGGACTTACAATGAGCAGTTCTTC	CASSLGTYNEQFF
TRBV5-1	NA	NA	12	TRBJ2-7	TGCGCCAGCAGCCCGGGAAACTACGAGCAGTACTTC	CASSPGNYEQYF
TRBV30	TRBD2	few	13	TRBJ2-1	TGTGCCTGGAGCGACGGTAGCGGGGGGGAGCAGTTCTTC	CAWSDGSGGEQFF
TRBV5-3	TRBD1	few	16	TRBJ1-1	TGTGCCAGAAGCCCCCGACAGGGGGCATTTTTTCGGAAGGCTTTCTTT	CARSPRQGAFFRKAFF
TRBV2	NA	few	15	TRBJ2-5	TGTGCCAGCAGCCCGGCCCTGACAGCCCAAGAGACCCAGTACTTC	CASSPALTAQETQYF
TRBV10-2	NA	NA	13	TRBJ1-2	TGCGCCAGCCAAAAACAGGGAACCTATGGCTACACCTTC	CASQKQGTYGYTF
TRBV14	TRBD1	NA	18	TRBJ2-7	TGTGCCAGCAGCCGAGGGACAGGGGTTGGAGAAGGGGCCTACGAGCAGTACTTC	CASSRGTGVGEGAYEQYF
TRBV30	NA	few	15	TRBJ2-3	TGTGCCTGGAGTGCGACTATAGACGGGGCAGATACGCAGTATTTT	CAWSATIDGADTQYF
TRBV5-1	TRBD2	NA	13	TRBJ2-7	TGCGCCAGCAGCTTTAGCGGGAGGGACGAGCAGTACTTC	CASSFSGRDEQYF
TRBV27	TRBD2	NA	15	TRBJ2-1	TGTGCCAGCAGTGCTAGCGGGAGGGCCTGGAATGAGCAGTTCTTC	CASSASGRAWNEQFF
TRBV29-1	NA	few	11	TRBJ2-2	TGCAGCGTTGAAGGCGCTGGGGAGCTGTTTTTT	CSVEGAGELFF
TRBV5-5	TRBD2	few	15	TRBJ2-3	TGTGCCAGCCTCATAGCGGGAGGGGGCACAGATACGCAGTATTTT	CASLIAGGGTDTQYF
TRBV5-1	NA	NA	15	TRBJ2-3	TGCGCCAGCAGTTTTCCCAGGGAAGAATCAGATACGCAGTATTTT	CASSFPREESDTQYF
TRBV5-6	TRBD2	few	15	TRBJ2-2	TGTGCCAGCAGCCCTAGCGGACGGTCCACCGGGGAGCTGTTTTTT	CASSPSGRSTGELFF
TRBV5-6	NA	few	13	TRBJ1-1	TGTGCCAGCACCGAGATGATGAACACTGAAGCTTTCTTT	CASTEMMNTEAFF
TRBV5-6	NA	NA	13	TRBJ2-1	TGTGCCAGCAGCTTAAACCGGGACTCCCCCCAGTTCTTC	CASSLNRDSPQFF
TRBV11-3	NA	NA	14	TRBJ2-2	TGTGCCAGCAGCTCCGCAGGGCCCACCGGGGAGCTGTTTTTT	CASSSAGPTGELFF
TRBV15	NA	few	14	TRBJ1-4	TGTGCCACCAGCAGAGATTGGGGGGTTGAAAAACTGTTTTTT	CATSRDWGVEKLFF
TRBV19	NA	NA	14	TRBJ2-1	TGTGCCAGTAACCCCGGACAGATCTACAATGAGCAGTTCTTC	CASNPGQIYNEQFF
TRBV6-9	NA	few	15	TRBJ2-1	TGTGCCAGCAGTCAATCGGGACATAAGTACAATGAGCAGTTCTTC	CASSQSGHKYNEQFF
TRBV7-9	TRBD1	few	18	TRBJ2-7	TGTGCCAGCAGCTTAGGTCGTTATGGGACAGGGGGATCCTACGAGCAGTACTTC	CASSLGRYGTGGSYEQYF
TRBV23-1	NA	NA	14	TRBJ1-1	TGCGCCAGCAGTCAATATCGAGCCCCTACTGAAGCTTTCTTT	CASSQYRAPTEAFF
TRBV30	TRBD1	NA	14	TRBJ2-7	TGTGCCTGGACCCGGGACAGCAACTCCTACGAGCAGTACTTC	CAWTRDSNSYEQYF
TRBV9	TRBD2	NA	20	TRBJ2-1	TGTGCCAGCAGCGTAGGTAGCGGGAGCGGCGGGATGGGGGCTAACAATGAGCAGTTCTTC	CASSVGSGSGGMGANNEQFF
TRBV5-5	TRBD1	NA	14	TRBJ2-5	TGTGCCAGCAGCTTTGGGACAGCGGAAGAGACCCAGTACTTC	CASSFGTAEETQYF
TRBV28	NA	NA	13	TRBJ2-7	TGTGCCAGCGGGTTAGACGGACTCTACGAGCAGTACTTC	CASGLDGLYEQYF
TRBV28	NA	few	16	TRBJ1-5	TGTGCCAGCAGTTTAACGGAGTGGTGGAAGAATCAGCCCCAGCATTTT	CASSLTEWWKNQPQHF
TRBV29-1	TRBD1	NA	15	TRBJ1-1	TGCAGCGGCCAACCCACCGGGACAGGGGGTATTGAAGCTTTCTTT	CSGQPTGTGGIEAFF
TRBV19	TRBD1	NA	15	TRBJ1-1	TGTGCCAGTAGTCCTGGGACAGGGGGTGACACTGAAGCTTTCTTT	CASSPGTGGDTEAFF
TRBV6-6	TRBD1	NA	14	TRBJ2-7	TGTGCCAGCAGACCAGACAGGGGAGCCTACGAGCAGTACTTC	CASRPDRGAYEQYF
TRBV7-9	TRBD1	few	15	TRBJ1-6	TGTGCCAGCAGCTTCCCTAGGACAGGCAATTCACCCCTCCACTTT	CASSFPRTGNSPLHF
TRBV5-6	TRBD2	few	15	TRBJ2-3	TGTGCCAGCAGCTTCGGGAGGGGACCCACAGATACGCAGTATTTT	CASSFGRGPTDTQYF
TRBV7-9	TRBD1	few	14	TRBJ2-4	TGTGCCAGCAGAAAACAGGGGTTCGGAAACATTCAGTACTTC	CASRKQGFGNIQYF